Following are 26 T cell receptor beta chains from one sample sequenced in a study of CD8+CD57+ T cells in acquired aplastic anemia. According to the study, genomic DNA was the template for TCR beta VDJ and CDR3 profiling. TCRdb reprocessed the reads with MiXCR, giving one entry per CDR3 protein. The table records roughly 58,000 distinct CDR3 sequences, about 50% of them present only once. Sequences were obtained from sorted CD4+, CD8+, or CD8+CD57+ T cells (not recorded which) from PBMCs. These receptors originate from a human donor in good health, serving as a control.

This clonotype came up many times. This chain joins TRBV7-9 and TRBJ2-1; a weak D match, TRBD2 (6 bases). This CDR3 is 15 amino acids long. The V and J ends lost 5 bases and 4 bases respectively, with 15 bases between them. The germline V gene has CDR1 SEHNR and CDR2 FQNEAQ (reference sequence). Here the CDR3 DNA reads TGTGCCAGCAGCCTCCACGCGGGGAGGTACAATGAGCAGTTCTTC. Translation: CASSLHAGRYNEQFF. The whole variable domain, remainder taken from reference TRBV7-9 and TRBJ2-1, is DTGVSQNPRHKITKRGQNVTFRCDPISEHNRLYWYRQTLGQGPEFLTYFQNEAQLEKSRLLSDRFSAERPKGSFSTLEIQRTEQGDSAMYLCASSLHAGRYNEQFFGPGTRLTVL.

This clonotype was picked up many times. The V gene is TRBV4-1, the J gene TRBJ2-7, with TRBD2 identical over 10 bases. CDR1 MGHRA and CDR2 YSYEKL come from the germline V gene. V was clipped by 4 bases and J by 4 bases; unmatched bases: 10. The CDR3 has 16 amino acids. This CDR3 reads CASSRIQAGGPYEQYF. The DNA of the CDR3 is TGCGCCAGCAGCCGAATACAAGCGGGAGGGCCGTACGAGCAGTACTTC.

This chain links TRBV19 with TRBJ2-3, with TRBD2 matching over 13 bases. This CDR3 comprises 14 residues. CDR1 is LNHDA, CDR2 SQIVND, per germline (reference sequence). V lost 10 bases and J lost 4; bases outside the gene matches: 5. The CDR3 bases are TGTGCCACCGAGGGACTAGCGGGATCAGATACGCAGTATTTT. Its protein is CATEGLAGSDTQYF.

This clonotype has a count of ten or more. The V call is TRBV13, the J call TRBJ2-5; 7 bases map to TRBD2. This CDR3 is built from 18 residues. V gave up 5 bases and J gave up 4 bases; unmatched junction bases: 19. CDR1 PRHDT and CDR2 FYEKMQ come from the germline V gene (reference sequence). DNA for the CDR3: TGTGCCAGCAGCCTCACCCAGGGAGGGAGGACCGGGAGAGAGACCCAGTACTTC. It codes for CASSLTQGGRTGRETQYF.

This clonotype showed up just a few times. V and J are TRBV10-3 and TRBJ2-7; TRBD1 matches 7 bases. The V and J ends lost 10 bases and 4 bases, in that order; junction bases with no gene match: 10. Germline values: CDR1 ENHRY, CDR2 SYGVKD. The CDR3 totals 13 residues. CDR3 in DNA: TGTGCCACCTCGACCGACAGGGCTTACGAGCAGTACTTC. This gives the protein CATSTDRAYEQYF.

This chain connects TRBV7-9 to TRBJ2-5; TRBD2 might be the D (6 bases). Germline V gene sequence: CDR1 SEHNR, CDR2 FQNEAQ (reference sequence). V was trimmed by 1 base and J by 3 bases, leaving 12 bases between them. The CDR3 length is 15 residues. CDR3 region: CASSLGLLAEETQYF. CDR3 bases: TGTGCCAGCAGCTTAGGTTTGTTAGCGGAAGAGACCCAGTACTTC.

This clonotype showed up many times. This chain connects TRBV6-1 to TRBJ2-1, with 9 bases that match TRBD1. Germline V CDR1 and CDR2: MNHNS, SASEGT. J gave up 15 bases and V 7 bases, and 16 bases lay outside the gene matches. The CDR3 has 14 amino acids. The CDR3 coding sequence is TGTGCCAGCATCGAGGGACAGGGATGGAACGGGGGGTTCTTC. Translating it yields CASIEGQGWNGGFF.

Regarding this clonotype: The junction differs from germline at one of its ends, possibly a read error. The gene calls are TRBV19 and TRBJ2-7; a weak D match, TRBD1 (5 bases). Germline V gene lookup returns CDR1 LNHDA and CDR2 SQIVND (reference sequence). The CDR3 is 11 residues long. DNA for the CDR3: TGTGCCAGTAGTATGACAGCCCAGCATTACTTC. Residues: CASSMTAQHYF.

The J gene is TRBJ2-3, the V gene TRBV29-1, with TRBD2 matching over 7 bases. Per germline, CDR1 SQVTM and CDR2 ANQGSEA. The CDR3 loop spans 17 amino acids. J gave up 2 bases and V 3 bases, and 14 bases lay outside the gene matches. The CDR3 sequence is CSVEGLAASGNTDTQYF. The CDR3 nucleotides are TGCAGCGTTGAGGGGCTAGCGGCTAGCGGAAACACAGATACGCAGTATTTT.

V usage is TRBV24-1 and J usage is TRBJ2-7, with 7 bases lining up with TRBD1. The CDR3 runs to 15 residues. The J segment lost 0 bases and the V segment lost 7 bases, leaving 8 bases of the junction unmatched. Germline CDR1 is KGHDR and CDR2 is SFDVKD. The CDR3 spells CATSSGTESSYEQYF. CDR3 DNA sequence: TGTGCCACCAGCTCCGGGACAGAGAGCTCCTACGAGCAGTACTTC.

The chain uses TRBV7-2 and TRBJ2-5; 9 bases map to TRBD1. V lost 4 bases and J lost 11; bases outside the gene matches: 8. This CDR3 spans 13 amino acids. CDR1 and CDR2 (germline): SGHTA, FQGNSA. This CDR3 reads CASSSPPGQGQYF. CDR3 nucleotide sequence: TGTGCCAGCAGCTCACCCCCGGGACAGGGACAGTACTTC.

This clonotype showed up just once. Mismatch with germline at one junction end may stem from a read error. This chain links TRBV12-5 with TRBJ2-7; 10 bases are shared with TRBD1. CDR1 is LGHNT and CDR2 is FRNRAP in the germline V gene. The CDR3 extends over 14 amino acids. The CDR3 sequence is CASGFKGQGHERYF. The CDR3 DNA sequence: TGTGCTAGTGGTTTTAAGGGACAGGGGCACGAGCGGTACTTC.

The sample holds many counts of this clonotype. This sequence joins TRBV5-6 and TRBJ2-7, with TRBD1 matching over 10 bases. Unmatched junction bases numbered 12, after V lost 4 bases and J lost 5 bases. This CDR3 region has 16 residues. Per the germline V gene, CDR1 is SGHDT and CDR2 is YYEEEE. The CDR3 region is CASSPLTGGGIHEQYF. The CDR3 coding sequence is TGTGCCAGCAGCCCACTGACAGGGGGCGGTATTCACGAGCAGTACTTC.

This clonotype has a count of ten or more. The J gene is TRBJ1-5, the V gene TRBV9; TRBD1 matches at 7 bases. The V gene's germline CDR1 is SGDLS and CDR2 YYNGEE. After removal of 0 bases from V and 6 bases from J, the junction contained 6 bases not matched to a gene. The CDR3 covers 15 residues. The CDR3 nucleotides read TGTGCCAGCAGCGTAGGCGACAGGGCTGGTCAGCCCCAGCATTTT. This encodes CASSVGDRAGQPQHF.

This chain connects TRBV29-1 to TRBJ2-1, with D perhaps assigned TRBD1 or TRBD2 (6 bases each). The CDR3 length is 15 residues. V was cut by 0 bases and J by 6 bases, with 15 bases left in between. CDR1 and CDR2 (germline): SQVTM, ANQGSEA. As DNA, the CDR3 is TGCAGCGTTGAAGATCTTGGGGGGCTGGGCAATGAGCAGTTCTTC. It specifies CSVEDLGGLGNEQFF.

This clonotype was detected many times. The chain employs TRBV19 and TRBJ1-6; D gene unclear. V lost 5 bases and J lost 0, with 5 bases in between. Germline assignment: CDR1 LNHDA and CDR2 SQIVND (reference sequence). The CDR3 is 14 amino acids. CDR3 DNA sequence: TGTGCCAGTAGTTGGAGCTCCTATAATTCACCCCTCCACTTT. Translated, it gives CASSWSSYNSPLHF.

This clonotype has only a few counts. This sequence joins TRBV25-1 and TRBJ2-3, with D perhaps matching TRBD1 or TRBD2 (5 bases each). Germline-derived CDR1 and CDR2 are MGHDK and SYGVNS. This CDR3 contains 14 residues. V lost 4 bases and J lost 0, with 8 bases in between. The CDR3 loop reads CASSGWDSTDTQYF. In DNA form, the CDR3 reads TGTGCCAGCAGTGGATGGGACAGCACAGATACGCAGTATTTT.

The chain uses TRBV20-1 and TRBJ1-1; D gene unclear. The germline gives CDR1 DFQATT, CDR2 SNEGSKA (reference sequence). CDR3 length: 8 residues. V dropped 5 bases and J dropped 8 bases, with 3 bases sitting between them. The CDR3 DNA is TGCAGTGCTGCGGAAGCTTTCTTT. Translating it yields CSAAEAFF.

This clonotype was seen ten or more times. The CDR3 region has the DNA TGCGCCAGCAGCTTTACAGGGCGGAGAGGAAACTATGGCTACACCTTC. As protein: CASSFTGRRGNYGYTF. The J gene is TRBJ1-2, the V gene TRBV5-1; a possible D gene is TRBD1 (6 bases). Germline assignment: CDR1 SGHRS and CDR2 YFSETQ. Trimming shortened V by 2 bases and J by 2 bases, and 16 bases separated the two germline ends. The CDR3 is 16 residues long.

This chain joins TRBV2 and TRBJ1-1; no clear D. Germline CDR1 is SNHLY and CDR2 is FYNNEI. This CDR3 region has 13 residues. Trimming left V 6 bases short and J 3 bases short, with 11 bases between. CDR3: CASRTGRDTEAFF. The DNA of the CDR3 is TGTGCCAGCAGGACCGGGCGGGACACTGAAGCTTTCTTT.

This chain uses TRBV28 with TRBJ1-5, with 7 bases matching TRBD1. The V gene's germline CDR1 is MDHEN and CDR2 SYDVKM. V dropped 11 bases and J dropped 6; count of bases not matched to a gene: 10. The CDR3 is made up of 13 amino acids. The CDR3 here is CADSTGAGQPQHF. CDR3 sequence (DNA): TGTGCCGACAGTACAGGGGCGGGTCAGCCCCAGCATTTT.

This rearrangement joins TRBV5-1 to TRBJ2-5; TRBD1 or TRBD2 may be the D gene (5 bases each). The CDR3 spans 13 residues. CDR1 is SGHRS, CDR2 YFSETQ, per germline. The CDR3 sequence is CTTTGQGPETQYF. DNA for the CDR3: TGCACCACCACGGGGCAGGGTCCGGAGACCCAGTACTTC. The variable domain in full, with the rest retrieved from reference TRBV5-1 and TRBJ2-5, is KAGVTQTPRYLIKTRGQQVTLSCSPISGHRSVSWYQQTPGQGLQFLFEYFSETQRNKGNFPGRFSGRQFSNSRSEMNVSTLELGDSALYLCTTTGQGPETQYFGPGTRLLVL.

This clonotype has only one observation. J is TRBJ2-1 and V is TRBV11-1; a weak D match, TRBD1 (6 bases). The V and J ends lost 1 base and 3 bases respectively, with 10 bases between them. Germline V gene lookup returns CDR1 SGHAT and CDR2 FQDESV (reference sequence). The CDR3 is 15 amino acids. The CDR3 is CASSLGGGGYNEQFF. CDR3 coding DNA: TGTGCCAGCAGCTTAGGTGGGGGCGGCTACAATGAGCAGTTCTTC.

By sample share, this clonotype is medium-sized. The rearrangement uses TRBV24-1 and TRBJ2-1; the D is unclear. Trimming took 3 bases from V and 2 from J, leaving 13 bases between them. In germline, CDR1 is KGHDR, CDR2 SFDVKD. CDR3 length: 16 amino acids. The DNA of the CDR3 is TGTGCCACCAGTGATCCCGGGTATGACACCTACAATGAGCAGTTCTTC. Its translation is CATSDPGYDTYNEQFF.

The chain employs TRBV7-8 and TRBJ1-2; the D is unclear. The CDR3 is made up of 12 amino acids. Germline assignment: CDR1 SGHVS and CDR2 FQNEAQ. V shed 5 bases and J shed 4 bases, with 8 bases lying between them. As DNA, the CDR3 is TGTGCCAGCAGCCAAGAAGGCTATGGCTACACCTTC. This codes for CASSQEGYGYTF.

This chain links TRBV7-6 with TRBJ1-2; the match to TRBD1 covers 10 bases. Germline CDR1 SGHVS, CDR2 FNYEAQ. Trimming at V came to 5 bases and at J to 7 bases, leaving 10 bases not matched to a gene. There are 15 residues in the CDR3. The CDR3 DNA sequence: TGTGCCAGCAGCCCTAGACAGGGGGCATTTGGTGGCTACACCTTC. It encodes CASSPRQGAFGGYTF.